The sequence of this T cell receptor beta chain was determined in a study of CD8 T cells in Susac syndrome. This CDR3 contains 14 residues. Trimming took off 3 bases at V and 3 bases at J, with 11 bases between the two ends. CDR1 and CDR2 from the germline V gene are LNHDA and SQIVND (reference sequence). Roughly 0.45 to 1 ug RNA was reverse transcribed with random hexamers. Amplification of TCR beta CDR3 spanned 54 Vbeta and 13 Jbeta via immunoSEQ multiplex PCR. Each CDR3 protein gets one entry after TCRdb re-called the immunoSEQ multiplex PCR reads with MiXCR. This repertoire shows about 440,000 distinct CDR3 sequences, 85% to 90% found once; its top ten account for approximately 0.11%. Purification of the CD8+ and CD4+ T cells relied on negative isolation, and TEMRA cells underwent FACS enrichment.

The chain joins TRBV19 to TRBJ1-1; possibly TRBD1 for D (6 bases). The receptor was derived from a human donor with multiple sclerosis. Material for sequencing was CD8+ T cells from PBMCs. The CDR3 nucleotides are TGTGCCAGTAGTATCCCAGGGGTATACACTGAAGCTTTCTTT. It yields the protein CASSIPGVYTEAFF.